Shown below are 32 T cell receptor beta chains from a single sample sequenced in a study of shared clonotypes between healthy human individuals. Data came from immunoSEQ multiplex PCR; TCRdb stores just in-frame clones and leaves some out. The data show under 1,100,000 clones, approximately 80% seen once. The material sequenced was memory CD4+ T cells from PBMCs. Subset described: CD45RA-negative fraction. These receptors came from a young man in good health. Some clones in this sample may be carry-over from other donors' samples.

The V gene is TRBV5-1, the J gene TRBJ2-7, with 8 bases that match TRBD1. CDR1 SGHRS and CDR2 YFSETQ come from the germline V gene. The CDR3 runs 15 residues. J was trimmed by 5 bases and V by 4 bases; bases with no gene match: 11. This chain's CDR3 is CASSPFPGGINEQYF. Written as DNA, the CDR3 is TGCGCCAGCAGCCCTTTTCCAGGGGGCATCAACGAGCAGTACTTC. The full variable domain, completed using reference TRBV5-1 and TRBJ2-7, is KAGVTQTPRYLIKTRGQQVTLSCSPISGHRSVSWYQQTPGQGLQFLFEYFSETQRNKGNFPGRFSGRQFSNSRSEMNVSTLELGDSALYLCASSPFPGGINEQYFGPGTRLTVT.

The chain links TRBV11-2 to TRBJ2-1, with D uncertain. Germline assignment: CDR1 SGHAT and CDR2 FQNNGV. Trimming pared 4 bases from V and 8 bases from J, leaving 18 bases between. CDR3 length: 15 residues. In DNA form, the CDR3 reads TGTGCCAGCAGCTCGGGCCCTACCTACGGCCATGAGCAGTTCTTC. It specifies CASSSGPTYGHEQFF.

The V gene is TRBV27, the J gene TRBJ2-6; 9 bases map to TRBD1. The CDR3 is 17 residues long. V lost 6 bases to trimming and J lost 4 bases; unmatched junction nucleotides: 10. Germline values: CDR1 MNHEY, CDR2 SMNVEV (reference sequence). The CDR3 spells CASSRDRVFSGANVLTF. CDR3 bases: TGTGCCAGCAGCCGGGACAGGGTTTTCTCCGGGGCCAACGTCCTGACTTTC.

V is TRBV10-3 and J is TRBJ1-1; D is uncertain. Trimming took off 10 bases at V and 5 bases at J, with 14 bases between the two ends. Per the germline V gene, CDR1 is ENHRY and CDR2 is SYGVKD. The CDR3 extends over 12 amino acids. In DNA form, the CDR3 reads TGTGCCACCGGGAAGCTAGGGACTGAAGCTTTCTTT. Amino acids: CATGKLGTEAFF.

This clone was observed a few times. The chain is built from TRBV7-8 and TRBJ1-5; no firm D call. The CDR3 consists of 13 residues. CDR1 is SGHVS, CDR2 FQNEAQ, per germline. V was clipped by 5 bases and J by 10 bases, with 15 bases between them. The CDR3 bases are TGTGCCAGCAGCAACGAGGATAGAGCCCCCCAGCATTTT. The encoded protein is CASSNEDRAPQHF.

Turning to this clone: Other DNA variants within this sample encode the same CDR3. The CDR3, as DNA: TGTGCCAGCAGCTTAACGGGAGGGTCCTACAATGAGCAGTTCTTC. This encodes CASSLTGGSYNEQFF. J is TRBJ2-1 and V is TRBV7-3; 7 nucleotides align to TRBD2. J was trimmed by 1 base and V by 0 bases; bases with no gene match: 0. Germline values: CDR1 SGHTA, CDR2 FQGTGA. The CDR3 length is 15 residues.

As for this clone: Other DNA sequences within the sample encode an identical CDR3. The chain uses TRBV19 and TRBJ2-2; possibly TRBD1 or TRBD2 for D (7 bases each). CDR1 is LNHDA, CDR2 SQIVND, per germline (reference sequence). CDR3 size: 15 residues. Deletions cut 6 bases from V and 0 bases from J, with 11 bases between. CDR3 sequence reads: CASRAGQTNTGELFF. CDR3 nucleotides: TGTGCCAGTAGAGCGGGACAGACGAACACCGGGGAGCTGTTTTTT.

In this sample, this clone turned up a few times. This sequence joins TRBV18 and TRBJ2-3; 10 bases are a match to TRBD2. V shed 6 bases and J 3 bases; nucleotides not matched to a gene: 3. The CDR3 has 14 residues. CDR1 and CDR2 (germline): KGHSH, LQKENI. The chain's CDR3 is CASSSTSGTDTQYF. The CDR3 DNA reads TGTGCCAGCTCCTCGACTAGCGGGACAGATACGCAGTATTTT.

This clone was found a few times. The CDR3 loop reads CASSLSFAEQYF. CDR3 coding DNA: TGTGCCAGCAGTCTCTCGTTTGCCGAGCAGTACTTC. This chain connects TRBV28 to TRBJ2-7; D call uncertain. Trimming shortened V by 5 bases and J by 6 bases, and 11 bases separated the two germline ends. The CDR3 spans 12 residues. CDR1 MDHEN and CDR2 SYDVKM come from the germline V gene.

A remark on this clone: A far larger clone is just one base off, so this is likely a read error. Within the sample, other DNA sequences also encode this same CDR3. The chain combines TRBV7-9 with TRBJ1-5; 7 bases map to TRBD1. The J segment lost 5 bases and the V segment lost 2 bases, leaving 0 bases of the junction unmatched. CDR3 length equals 13 residues. Germline V gene lookup returns CDR1 SEHNR and CDR2 FQNEAQ (reference sequence). This CDR3 is CASSLQGDQPQHF. The CDR3 DNA reads TGTGCCAGCAGCTTACAGGGGGATCAGCCCCAGCATTTT.

This clone appeared a few times. The chain joins TRBV6-5 to TRBJ1-2, with TRBD1 as a possible D gene (6 bases). The V end lost 2 bases, the J end lost 2 bases, and 12 bases lay between the germline ends. The CDR3 runs to 15 residues. Germline values: CDR1 MNHEY, CDR2 SVGAGI. CDR3 in amino acids: CASSYSTGPNYGYTF. CDR3 bases: TGTGCCAGCAGTTACAGCACAGGGCCCAACTATGGCTACACCTTC.

Concerning this clone itself: A read error may explain this, as a much larger clone is one base away. The chain employs TRBV15 and TRBJ2-2; possibly TRBD1 or TRBD2 for D (5 bases each). Germline CDR1 is LNHNV and CDR2 is YYDKDF (reference sequence). This CDR3 is 14 amino acids long. V was clipped by 5 bases and J by 0 bases, with 7 bases between them. CDR3 loop: CATSGTANTGELFF. The CDR3 nucleotides read TGTGCCACCAGCGGGACGGCGAACACCGGGGAGCTGTTTTTT.

J is TRBJ1-5 and V is TRBV28; TRBD1 matches at 9 bases. This CDR3 is built from 19 residues. Losses at the gene ends were 3 bases for V and 2 bases for J; bases not matched to a gene: 14. From germline, CDR1 is MDHEN and CDR2 SYDVKM. CDR3 in DNA: TGTGCCAGCAGTTTGGACCCGGGACAGGGAAGGGGAGGCAATCAGCCCCAGCATTTT. It yields the protein CASSLDPGQGRGGNQPQHF. The whole variable domain, remainder taken from reference TRBV28 and TRBJ1-5, is DVKVTQSSRYLVKRTGEKVFLECVQDMDHENMFWYRQDPGLGLRLIYFSYDVKMKEKGDIPEGYSVSREKKERFSLILESASTNQTSMYLCASSLDPGQGRGGNQPQHFGDGTRLSIL.

The chain carries TRBV6-1 and TRBJ1-2; possible D gene TRBD1, 6 bases. Germline assignment: CDR1 MNHNS and CDR2 SASEGT. Between the trimmed V and J ends, which lost 3 bases and 7 bases, there was a span of 21 bases. The CDR3 totals 16 residues. CDR3 DNA sequence: TGTGCCAGCAGTGACCTGGGGGGCCAGGTCATAGGTGGCTACACCTTC. Its protein is CASSDLGGQVIGGYTF.

CDR3 DNA sequence: TGTGCCAGCAGCCTTCGATCAATCGGGGTCTATGGCTACACCTTC. Amino acids: CASSLRSIGVYGYTF. The V gene is TRBV7-3, the J gene TRBJ1-2; D is unclear. Trimming removed 5 bases from V and 4 bases from J, with 17 bases in between. The germline V gene has CDR1 SGHTA and CDR2 FQGTGA. This CDR3 spans 15 amino acids.

This chain connects TRBV10-3 to TRBJ1-1; 7 bases align to TRBD1. Germline assignment: CDR1 ENHRY and CDR2 SYGVKD. V shed 6 bases, J shed 4 bases, and the junction held 5 bases outside the gene matches. The CDR3 has 13 residues. CDR3 amino acids: CAIRRQGSTEAFF. For the CDR3, the DNA is TGTGCCATCAGAAGACAGGGAAGCACTGAAGCTTTCTTT.

Here the CDR3 reads CASSQDLTEGNTIYF. As DNA, the CDR3 is TGCGCCAGCAGCCAAGATCTGACAGAGGGAAACACCATATATTTT. This chain connects TRBV4-1 to TRBJ1-3, with TRBD1 as a possible D gene (5 bases). Trimming pared 0 bases from V and 4 bases from J, leaving 10 bases between. The CDR3 is made up of 15 amino acids. In germline, CDR1 is MGHRA, CDR2 YSYEKL.

The V call is TRBV7-7, the J call TRBJ2-7; 8 bases align to TRBD1. Germline V gives CDR1 SSHAT, CDR2 FNYEAQ (reference sequence). CDR3 length: 13 residues. V shed 4 bases, J shed 4 bases, and the junction held 3 bases outside the gene matches. The CDR3 loop is CASSSGGSYEQYF. The CDR3 DNA reads TGTGCCAGCAGCTCAGGGGGCTCTTACGAGCAGTACTTC.

The V and J genes are TRBV27 and TRBJ1-1; tentatively, D is TRBD1 (6 bases). Germline lookup yields CDR1 MNHEY and CDR2 SMNVEV (reference sequence). Trimming took off 5 bases at V and 2 bases at J, with 18 bases between the two ends. The CDR3 totals 16 residues. The CDR3 DNA sequence: TGTGCCAGCAGTGAATTACAGGGCTTTCGTAACACTGAAGCTTTCTTT. It yields the protein CASSELQGFRNTEAFF.

This clone came up once. The chain links TRBV5-4 to TRBJ2-3, with TRBD2 as a possible D gene (6 bases). V was pared by 2 bases and J by 0 bases, with 10 bases between. Germline V CDR1 and CDR2: SGHNT, YYREEE (reference sequence). The CDR3 runs 15 residues. CDR3 protein: CASSFEGLSTDTQYF. The DNA of the CDR3 is TGTGCCAGCAGCTTCGAGGGACTCAGCACAGATACGCAGTATTTT.

This chain links TRBV9 with TRBJ2-2; 9 bases match TRBD2. This CDR3 has 16 residues. V shed 4 bases and J 6 bases; nucleotides not matched to a gene: 10. In germline, CDR1 is SGDLS, CDR2 YYNGEE. The CDR3 DNA is TGTGCCAGCAGCCTCAGTAGCGGGAGTGCCGCCGGGGAGCTGTTTTTT. Encoded protein: CASSLSSGSAAGELFF.

The chain employs TRBV6-1 and TRBJ2-1, with 8 bases aligning to TRBD2. Germline lookup yields CDR1 MNHNS and CDR2 SASEGT. V lost 9 bases and J lost 7; bases outside the gene matches: 5. The CDR3 consists of 12 residues. For the CDR3, the DNA is TGTGCCAGTGGACTAGCCCTAAATGAGCAGTTCTTC. As protein: CASGLALNEQFF.

The chain combines TRBV15 with TRBJ1-2; D unclear. The germline gives CDR1 LNHNV, CDR2 YYDKDF (reference sequence). V lost 3 bases, J lost 0 bases, and 8 bases lay in between. The CDR3 loop spans 14 amino acids. This CDR3 reads CATSSSSSNYGYTF. The CDR3 DNA sequence: TGTGCCACCAGCAGTAGTAGTTCTAACTATGGCTACACCTTC.

V is TRBV6-7 and J is TRBJ1-4; D is undetermined. TRBV6-7 is treated as an ORF (open reading frame) with a function not yet certain. V lost 6 bases to trimming and J lost 0 bases, with 11 bases between them. The CDR3 extends over 15 amino acids. The CDR3 sequence: CASSPASATNEKLFF. The DNA for the CDR3 is TGTGCCAGCAGCCCAGCGAGTGCAACTAATGAAAAACTGTTTTTT.

V usage is TRBV19 and J usage is TRBJ1-5; no reliable D call. CDR1 is LNHDA, CDR2 SQIVND, per germline (reference sequence). Trimming pared 1 base from V and 0 bases from J, leaving 7 bases between. This CDR3 comprises 15 residues. The CDR3 sequence: CASSIGAGSNQPQHF. The CDR3 nucleotides read TGTGCCAGTAGTATAGGGGCAGGTAGCAATCAGCCCCAGCATTTT.

The V gene is TRBV7-9, the J gene TRBJ2-7; 10 bases are shared with TRBD1. The V and J ends lost 2 bases and 2 bases, in that order; junction bases with no gene match: 6. Germline V gene lookup returns CDR1 SEHNR and CDR2 FQNEAQ (reference sequence). The CDR3 loop spans 16 amino acids. CDR3 sequence: CASSLFVGTGAYEQYF. The CDR3, as DNA: TGTGCCAGCAGCTTATTCGTTGGGACAGGGGCCTACGAGCAGTACTTC.

This chain connects TRBV7-2 to TRBJ2-1; 10 nucleotides match TRBD2. Losses at the gene ends were 4 bases for V and 4 bases for J; bases not matched to a gene: 4. This CDR3 region has 15 residues. Germline CDR1 reads SGHTA; CDR2 reads FQGNSA. The CDR3 loop reads CASSSSGSGYNEQFF. CDR3 DNA: TGTGCCAGCAGCTCTAGCGGGAGCGGATACAATGAGCAGTTCTTC.

Notes on this clone: This sample also contains other DNA sequences that code for the same CDR3. This chain joins TRBV7-2 and TRBJ1-3, with unresolved D. Germline V gene data show CDR1 as SGHTA and CDR2 as FQGNSA. Deletions cut 2 bases from V and 4 bases from J, with 3 bases between. The CDR3 is 12 amino acids. The CDR3 DNA follows: TGTGCCAGCAGCTTATCAGGAAACACCATATATTTT. Its protein is CASSLSGNTIYF.

The V and J genes are TRBV6-5 and TRBJ1-5; D gene unclear. V was trimmed by 0 bases and J by 3 bases, leaving 9 bases between them. CDR3 length: 15 amino acids. Germline V gene data show CDR1 as MNHEY and CDR2 as SVGAGI. The CDR3 sequence: CASSYSFSANQPQHF. CDR3 sequence (DNA): TGTGCCAGCAGTTACTCCTTCAGTGCCAATCAGCCCCAGCATTTT.

The sample holds a few counts of this clone. J is TRBJ1-1 and V is TRBV29-1; the D is unclear. This CDR3 is 11 amino acids long. CDR1 SQVTM and CDR2 ANQGSEA come from the germline V gene. V was shortened by 4 bases and J by 4 bases, with 7 bases between the two germline ends. The CDR3 DNA follows: TGCAGCGTTGCTCCCCTCACTGAAGCTTTCTTT. Translation: CSVAPLTEAFF.

The chain has TRBV9 and TRBJ2-7, with a tentative D call TRBD1 (8 bases). The CDR3 contains 14 residues. Germline values: CDR1 SGDLS, CDR2 YYNGEE. The ends were cut back, 4 bases at V and 5 bases at J, with 16 bases in the middle. The CDR3 region is CASSPRTGRDEQYF. CDR3 coding DNA: TGTGCCAGCAGCCCTCGGACAGGGAGGGACGAGCAGTACTTC.

J is TRBJ2-3 and V is TRBV30; D assignment may be TRBD1 or TRBD2 (7 bases each). V was cut by 1 base and J by 2 bases, with 13 bases left in between. CDR1 is GTSNPN, CDR2 SVGIG, per germline (reference sequence). The CDR3 is 15 amino acids. The CDR3 sequence is CAWSAQGGDTDTQYF. In nucleotides, the CDR3 is TGTGCCTGGAGTGCTCAGGGGGGGGACACAGATACGCAGTATTTT.